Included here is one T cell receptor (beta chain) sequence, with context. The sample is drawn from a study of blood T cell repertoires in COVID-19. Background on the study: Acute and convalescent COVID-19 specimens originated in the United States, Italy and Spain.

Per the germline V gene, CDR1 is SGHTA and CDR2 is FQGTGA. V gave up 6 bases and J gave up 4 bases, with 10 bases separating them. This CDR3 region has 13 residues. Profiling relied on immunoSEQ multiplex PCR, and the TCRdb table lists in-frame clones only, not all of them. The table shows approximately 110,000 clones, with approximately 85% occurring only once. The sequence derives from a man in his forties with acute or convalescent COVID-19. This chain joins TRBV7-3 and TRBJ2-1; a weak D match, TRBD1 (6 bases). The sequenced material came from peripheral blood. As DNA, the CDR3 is TGTGCCAGCAGTAAAGGGGGTTACAATGAGCAGTTCTTC. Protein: CASSKGGYNEQFF. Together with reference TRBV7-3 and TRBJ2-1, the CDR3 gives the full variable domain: GAGVSQTPSNKVTEKGKYVELRCDPISGHTALYWYRQSLGQGPEFLIYFQGTGAADDSGLPNDRFFAVRPEGSVSTLKIQRTERGDSAVYLCASSKGGYNEQFFGPGTRLTVL.